This T cell receptor (beta chain) was captured by sequencing in a study of OX40 agonist ivuxolimab in advanced cancers. Some clones are missing from TCRdb's copy, which holds only in-frame ones; the method was immunoSEQ multiplex PCR. The sample lists 14,000 to 15,000 clones; just under 80% were seen once. This clone was counted a few times. The antigen remains undetermined. Drawing of blood for sampling happened at baseline, at cycle 4 day 1, and at cycle 7 day 1. Findings of the study overall: Circulating CD4+ and CD8+ T cells showed clonal expansion by week 6 at 0.1 to 3.0 mg/kg. CD8+ T cells averaged more expanded clones than CD4+.

V lost 5 bases and J lost 0; bases outside the gene matches: 4. Looked up from germline, CDR1 is SEHNR and CDR2 is FQNEAQ (reference sequence). This CDR3 is 15 amino acids long. The sample consisted of CD4+ or CD8+ T cells sorted from blood, taken in a trial of the OX40 agonist ivuxolimab. The sequence was collected from an adult with an advanced solid tumor such as melanoma, head and neck, liver or kidney cancer. The chain joins TRBV7-9 to TRBJ2-1, with TRBD1 matching over 7 bases. CDR3 nucleotide sequence: TGTGCCAGCAGCAGGGGACAGTCCTCCTACAATGAGCAGTTCTTC. This sequence encodes CASSRGQSSYNEQFF.